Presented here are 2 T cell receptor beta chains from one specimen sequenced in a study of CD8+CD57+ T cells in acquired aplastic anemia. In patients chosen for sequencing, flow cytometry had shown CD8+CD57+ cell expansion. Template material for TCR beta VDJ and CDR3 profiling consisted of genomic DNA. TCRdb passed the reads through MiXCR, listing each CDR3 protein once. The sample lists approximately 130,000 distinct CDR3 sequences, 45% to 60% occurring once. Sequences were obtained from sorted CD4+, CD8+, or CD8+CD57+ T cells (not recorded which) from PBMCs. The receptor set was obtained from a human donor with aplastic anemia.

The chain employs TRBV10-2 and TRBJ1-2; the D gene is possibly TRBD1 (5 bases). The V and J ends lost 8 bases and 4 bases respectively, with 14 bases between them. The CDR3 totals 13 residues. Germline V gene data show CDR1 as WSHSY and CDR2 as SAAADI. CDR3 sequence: CASESGSGYGYTF. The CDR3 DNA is TGCGCCAGCGAGTCAGGGTCTGGCTATGGCTACACCTTC.

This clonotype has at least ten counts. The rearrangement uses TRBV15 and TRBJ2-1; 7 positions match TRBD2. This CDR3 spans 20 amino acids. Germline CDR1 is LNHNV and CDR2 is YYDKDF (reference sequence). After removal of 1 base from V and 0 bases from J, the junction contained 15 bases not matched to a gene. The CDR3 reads CATSRVDGRRGVGSYNEQFF. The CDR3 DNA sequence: TGTGCCACCAGCAGAGTAGACGGGAGGAGAGGTGTGGGCTCCTACAATGAGCAGTTCTTC.